This T cell receptor beta chain originates from a study of cytomegalovirus exposure and HLA in healthy donors. Comments on this clone: Its target is not known.

Whole-study results and caveats: Associated with cytomegalovirus, according to the listing, were 150 to 200 TCR beta chains.

The germline CDR1 and CDR2 sequences are SEHNR and FQNEAQ (reference sequence). This CDR3 is 15 amino acids long. With 1 base clipped from V and 7 bases from J, the junction kept 6 bases outside the gene matches. Primers for the PCR totalled 60 Vbeta and 13 Jbeta. Here immunoSEQ multiplex PCR was the method, and the copy in TCRdb shows in-frame clones only, minus some. The data show 200,000 or so clones, around 85% seen once. This clonotype originated in a man aged 45-65 years in good health and CMV-seronegative. The sample was PBMCs. The chain uses TRBV7-9 and TRBJ1-4, with 7 bases identical to TRBD1. DNA of the CDR3: TGTGCCAGCAGCTTAGAACAGGGGAGAGGTGAAAAACTGTTTTTT. This gives the protein CASSLEQGRGEKLFF.